The entry that follows covers one TCR beta chain sequence. Its antigen remains unknown. Both 60 Vbeta primers and 13 Jbeta primers went into the PCR. Libraries were prepared by immunoSEQ multiplex PCR; TCRdb keeps only in-frame clonotypes and omits some of them. The sample carries approximately 170,000 clones, 75% to 90% recorded once. The data belong to a study of cytomegalovirus exposure and HLA in healthy donors. Study-level findings and limits: Analyses of presence/absence relied on an assumption of roughly uniform sequencing depth across donors.

The CDR3 runs to 15 residues. Germline-derived CDR1 and CDR2 are SGDLS and YYNGEE. The V end lost 6 bases, the J end lost 2 bases, and 15 bases lay between the germline ends. The gene calls are TRBV9 and TRBJ2-1; D remains unclear. This TCR was sampled from a boy under 10 years old in good health and CMV-seronegative. Sequencing used PBMCs. As DNA, the CDR3 is TGTGCCAGCACTGAGGATAGTGGCGCCTACAATGAGCAGTTCTTC. This gives the protein CASTEDSGAYNEQFF. Variable domain in full (rest from reference TRBV9 and TRBJ2-1): DSGVTQTPKHLITATGQRVTLRCSPRSGDLSVYWYQQSLDQGLQFLIQYYNGEERAKGNILERFSAQQFPDLHSELNLSSLELGDSALYFCASTEDSGAYNEQFFGPGTRLTVL.